This TCR beta chain was identified in a study of Graves' ophthalmopathy and Graves' hyperthyroidism. At least ten counts were recorded for this clonotype. Exclusion criteria comprised other autoimmune diseases, uncontrolled infections, pregnancy or lactation in patients. Amplification of TCR beta CDR3 regions used RNA transcripts. The first round was an RT-PCR with HTBI primers, and the second round was a multiplex PCR. TCRdb recomputed calls from the multiplex PCR reads with MiXCR, one row per CDR3 protein. The table has about 210,000 distinct CDR3 sequences, approximately 28% seen once; the top ten hold around 9.8%. This CDR3 is 15 amino acids long. Germline V gives CDR1 MNHNS, CDR2 SASEGT. V shed 4 bases and J shed 2 bases, with 12 bases lying between them.

The rearrangement joins TRBV6-1 to TRBJ1-5; D is uncertain. The receptor was derived from a man between 45 and 60 years old with Graves' ophthalmopathy. The sequenced sample was peripheral blood. The CDR3 nucleotides read TGTGCCAGCAGTGGTTTTATCGTGGGCAATCAGCCCCAGCATTTT. The encoded protein is CASSGFIVGNQPQHF.